What follows are 26 T cell receptor beta chains derived from one specimen sequenced in a study of T cell responses to AZD1222 COVID-19 vaccine. Repertoires were generated with immunoSEQ multiplex PCR, while TCRdb's copy carries only in-frame clones and drops some. The table has roughly 100,000 clones, approximately 86% seen once. The source was peripheral blood, collected 28 days after the second dose of the MenACWY control vaccine. These receptors were obtained from an adult who received the MenACWY meningococcal vaccine as a control.

V usage is TRBV4-3 and J usage is TRBJ2-7, with D tentatively TRBD1 or TRBD2 (5 bases each). The CDR3 sequence is 15 residues long. CDR1 is LGHNA, CDR2 YSLEER, per germline. V was clipped by 4 bases and J by 2 bases, with 15 bases between them. The CDR3 is CASSLGRTPTYEQYF. The CDR3 region has the DNA TGCGCCAGCAGCCTGGGACGCACCCCGACCTACGAGCAGTACTTC.

CDR3 in DNA: TGTGCCACCAGCTTGCCGGGACAGGGGGTCTACGAGCAGTACTTC. This sequence encodes CATSLPGQGVYEQYF. V and J are TRBV15 and TRBJ2-7, with 11 nucleotides matching TRBD1. The V segment lost 5 bases and the J segment 3 bases; nucleotides outside the gene matches: 6. The CDR3 has 15 residues. The V gene's germline CDR1 is LNHNV and CDR2 YYDKDF (reference sequence).

This clone was detected only once. This chain uses TRBV7-2 with TRBJ2-7; maybe TRBD2 (5 bases). V shed 5 bases and J shed 2 bases, with 13 bases lying between them. The germline gives CDR1 SGHTA, CDR2 FQGNSA. The CDR3 length is 14 residues. Here the CDR3 DNA reads TGTGCCAGCAGCCGCCCCGGGGTGACCTACGAGCAGTACTTC. Protein sequence: CASSRPGVTYEQYF.

This rearrangement joins TRBV18 to TRBJ1-1; no definite D call. Trimming pared 1 base from V and 7 bases from J, leaving 7 bases between. The CDR3 totals 12 residues. Germline lookup yields CDR1 KGHSH and CDR2 LQKENI. The CDR3 region has the DNA TGTGCCAGCTCACCACTTTCTGATGAAGCTTTCTTT. Translated: CASSPLSDEAFF. The full variable domain, with the rest looked up from reference TRBV18 and TRBJ1-1, is NAGVMQNPRHLVRRRGQEARLRCSPMKGHSHVYWYRQLPEEGLKFMVYLQKENIIDESGMPKERFSAEFPKEGPSILRIQQVVRGDSAAYFCASSPLSDEAFFGQGTRLTVV.

The chain links TRBV30 to TRBJ1-6; D gene unclear. Trimming took off 2 bases at V and 2 bases at J, with 10 bases between the two ends. This CDR3 is 15 amino acids long. Germline-derived CDR1 and CDR2 are GTSNPN and SVGIG (reference sequence). CDR3 region: CAWSSRIAYNSPLHF. The CDR3 DNA sequence: TGTGCCTGGAGTTCAAGGATAGCCTATAATTCACCCCTCCACTTT.

The chain couples TRBV28 to TRBJ2-6; D possibly corresponds to TRBD2 (5 bases). Germline CDR1 and CDR2: MDHEN and SYDVKM. V was cut by 4 bases and J by 0 bases, with 19 bases left in between. The CDR3 runs to 19 residues. The CDR3 is CASSSISPGKSSGANVLTF. CDR3 nucleotides: TGTGCCAGCAGTTCAATCTCTCCGGGAAAGAGCTCTGGGGCCAACGTCCTGACTTTC.

This chain uses TRBV4-3 with TRBJ2-1; tentatively, D is TRBD2 (6 bases). CDR1 is LGHNA, CDR2 YSLEER, per germline. The CDR3 sequence is 16 residues long. V lost 0 bases to trimming and J lost 5 bases, with 14 bases between them. CDR3 DNA sequence: TGCGCCAGCAGCCAAGAACCAGCGGGTTCCGACAATGAGCAGTTCTTC. This gives the protein CASSQEPAGSDNEQFF.

J is TRBJ2-3 and V is TRBV3-1 (or the pseudogene TRBV3-2), with D uncertain. Germline V CDR1 and CDR2: LGHDT, YNNKEL (reference sequence). Between the trimmed V and J ends, which lost 3 bases and 5 bases, there was a span of 12 bases. The CDR3 length is 14 residues. The CDR3 sequence: CASSQSAHGDTQYF. The CDR3 DNA reads as TGTGCCAGCAGCCAGTCAGCGCATGGAGATACGCAGTATTTT.

This chain connects TRBV4-2 to TRBJ2-1; D not certain. Trimming cost V 1 base and J 10 bases, with 20 bases left between them. Germline V gene sequence: CDR1 LGHNA, CDR2 YNFKEQ. CDR3 size: 16 residues. CDR3 amino acids: CASSQAQAAQHGEQFF. The CDR3, as DNA: TGTGCCAGCAGCCAAGCCCAGGCCGCACAACACGGGGAGCAGTTCTTC.

The count of this clone is one. The V call is TRBV3-1 (or the pseudogene TRBV3-2), the J call TRBJ2-7, with a weak D call TRBD1 (6 bases). In germline, CDR1 is LGHDT, CDR2 YNNKEL (reference sequence). The length of the CDR3 is 14 residues. Trimming took 8 bases from V and 6 from J, leaving 20 bases between them. The CDR3 is CASAVGGLISEQYF. The CDR3 bases are TGTGCCAGCGCTGTTGGGGGCCTTATAAGCGAGCAGTACTTC.

The gene calls are TRBV7-2 and TRBJ1-3; D gene uncertain. Trimming took off 1 base at V and 4 bases at J, with 14 bases between the two ends. Germline loops: CDR1 SGHTA, CDR2 FQGNSA. The CDR3 extends over 16 amino acids. The CDR3 DNA follows: TGTGCCAGCAGCTTAGAAAGCGGACGCGGCGGAAACACCATATATTTT. It specifies CASSLESGRGGNTIYF.

This sequence joins TRBV7-8 and TRBJ2-1, with 9 bases aligning to TRBD2. The germline CDR1 and CDR2 sequences are SGHVS and FQNEAQ. The junction had 3 bases not matched to a gene; V was cut back by 4 bases and J by 8 bases. The CDR3 has 13 residues. The CDR3 loop reads CASSYAGGDEQFF. CDR3 nucleotides: TGTGCCAGCAGCTACGCGGGGGGGGATGAGCAGTTCTTC.

This chain uses TRBV2 with TRBJ1-5; D is unresolved. Germline CDR1 reads SNHLY; CDR2 reads FYNNEI. Trimming left V 6 bases short and J 2 bases short, with 11 bases between. The CDR3 sequence is 14 residues long. CDR3 in amino acids: CASSDREGNQPQHF. DNA of the CDR3: TGTGCCAGCAGCGACCGGGAGGGCAATCAGCCCCAGCATTTT.

V is TRBV19 and J is TRBJ2-7; tentatively, D is TRBD1 or TRBD2 (6 bases each). Trimming removed 8 bases from V and 1 base from J, with 15 bases in between. This CDR3 is built from 14 residues. Germline CDR1 is LNHDA and CDR2 is SQIVND (reference sequence). CDR3 residues: CASRDGGPSYEQYF. DNA for the CDR3: TGTGCCAGTCGGGACGGGGGCCCTTCCTACGAGCAGTACTTC. Using reference TRBV19 and TRBJ2-7 for the parts outside the CDR3, the full variable domain is DGGITQSPKYLFRKEGQNVTLSCEQNLNHDAMYWYRQDPGQGLRLIYYSQIVNDFQKGDIAEGYSVSREKKESFPLTVTSAQKNPTAFYLCASRDGGPSYEQYFGPGTRLTVT.

This chain connects TRBV7-8 to TRBJ2-7; D tentatively fits TRBD1 or TRBD2 (5 bases each). This CDR3 has 15 residues. V was cut by 1 base and J by 0 bases, with 10 bases left in between. From germline, CDR1 is SGHVS and CDR2 FQNEAQ. The CDR3 DNA is TGTGCCAGCAGCTTAGGGATAGGGACCTCCTACGAGCAGTACTTC. This sequence encodes CASSLGIGTSYEQYF.

The chain recombines TRBV9 with TRBJ1-1; D call uncertain. This CDR3 spans 14 amino acids. V dropped 1 base and J dropped 0 bases, with 7 bases sitting between them. Germline V gives CDR1 SGDLS, CDR2 YYNGEE. The CDR3 region is CASSVTGMNTEAFF. Written as DNA, the CDR3 is TGTGCCAGCAGCGTAACGGGGATGAACACTGAAGCTTTCTTT.

The chain joins TRBV4-1 to TRBJ2-3; perhaps TRBD1 as D (6 bases). The CDR3 totals 14 residues. Germline loops: CDR1 MGHRA, CDR2 YSYEKL. Trimming took off 1 base at V and 6 bases at J, with 11 bases between the two ends. The CDR3 is CASSQGGQWDTQYF. DNA for the CDR3: TGCGCCAGCAGCCAAGGCGGACAGTGGGATACGCAGTATTTT.

The chain has TRBV7-8 and TRBJ1-6; D may be TRBD1 (6 bases). V lost 1 base and J lost 7, with 11 bases in between. The CDR3 sequence is 15 residues long. Germline V lookup: CDR1 SGHVS, CDR2 FQNEAQ. The CDR3 region has the DNA TGTGCCAGCAGCTTAGAGGGGGGGTTGAATTCACCCCTCCACTTT. This codes for CASSLEGGLNSPLHF.

The J gene is TRBJ1-2, the V gene TRBV7-2, with TRBD1 matching 10 bases. CDR1 and CDR2 (germline): SGHTA, FQGNSA. The CDR3 is 14 residues long. J gave up 6 bases and V 4 bases, and 5 bases lay outside the gene matches. The CDR3 DNA reads as TGTGCCAGCAGCTCCGGACAGGGGGTGAATGGCTACACCTTC. Its protein product is CASSSGQGVNGYTF.

The chain has TRBV2 and TRBJ2-2; D is perhaps TRBD1 or TRBD2 (5 bases each). The CDR3 totals 16 residues. Trimming removed 2 bases at V and 5 bases at J, with 15 bases between. Germline values: CDR1 SNHLY, CDR2 FYNNEI. CDR3 protein: CASSEFFGADTGELFF. The CDR3 DNA is TGTGCCAGCAGTGAATTTTTCGGGGCCGATACCGGGGAGCTGTTTTTT.

The chain links TRBV7-2 to TRBJ2-3; D is unclear. Germline V gene lookup returns CDR1 SGHTA and CDR2 FQGNSA. The CDR3 spans 14 residues. V lost 1 base and J 5 bases, leaving 10 bases between the germline ends. This CDR3 reads CASSLEPVGDTQYF. Written as DNA, the CDR3 is TGTGCCAGCAGCTTAGAACCGGTTGGAGATACGCAGTATTTT.

The chain joins TRBV19 to TRBJ1-6; D might be TRBD1 (5 bases). The germline gives CDR1 LNHDA, CDR2 SQIVND (reference sequence). The CDR3 totals 15 residues. Trimming cost V 7 bases and J 14 bases, with 24 bases left between them. The CDR3 reads CASKIGGTGEGTLHF. CDR3 in DNA: TGTGCCAGTAAGATCGGGGGGACCGGCGAGGGGACCCTCCACTTT.

The V call is TRBV24-1, the J call TRBJ2-2; 7 bases line up with TRBD2. The germline V gene encodes CDR1 KGHDR and CDR2 SFDVKD. V lost 10 bases and J lost 5; bases outside the gene matches: 6. The CDR3 is made up of 13 amino acids. The CDR3 region has the DNA TGTGCCACAGCTCGGGGAGGGACCGGGGAGCTGTTTTTT. Translating gives CATARGGTGELFF.

V is TRBV18 and J is TRBJ1-2, with D possibly being TRBD1 (6 bases). This CDR3 has 14 residues. Trimming took off 2 bases at V and 8 bases at J, with 15 bases between the two ends. Germline V gene data show CDR1 as KGHSH and CDR2 as LQKENI. Here the CDR3 reads CASSPEPGAGGYTF. The CDR3 nucleotides are TGTGCCAGCTCACCAGAGCCAGGGGCCGGGGGCTACACCTTC.

The genes are TRBV29-1 and TRBJ1-3; the D gene is possibly TRBD1 (5 bases). The CDR3 is made up of 13 amino acids. Germline V gene lookup returns CDR1 SQVTM and CDR2 ANQGSEA. Deletions cut 1 base from V and 2 bases from J, with 6 bases between. CDR3 in amino acids: CSVEGGAGNTIYF. CDR3 DNA: TGCAGCGTTGAAGGGGGGGCTGGAAACACCATATATTTT.

The CDR3 reads CASRHLTLAYNEQFF. CDR3 nucleotides: TGTGCCAGTAGGCATCTGACCCTAGCCTACAATGAGCAGTTCTTC. The chain is built from TRBV19 and TRBJ2-1; D call uncertain. V shed 6 bases and J shed 2 bases, with 14 bases lying between them. The CDR3 loop spans 15 amino acids. CDR1 and CDR2 from the germline V gene are LNHDA and SQIVND (reference sequence). Complete variable domain (other parts from reference TRBV19 and TRBJ2-1): DGGITQSPKYLFRKEGQNVTLSCEQNLNHDAMYWYRQDPGQGLRLIYYSQIVNDFQKGDIAEGYSVSREKKESFPLTVTSAQKNPTAFYLCASRHLTLAYNEQFFGPGTRLTVL.